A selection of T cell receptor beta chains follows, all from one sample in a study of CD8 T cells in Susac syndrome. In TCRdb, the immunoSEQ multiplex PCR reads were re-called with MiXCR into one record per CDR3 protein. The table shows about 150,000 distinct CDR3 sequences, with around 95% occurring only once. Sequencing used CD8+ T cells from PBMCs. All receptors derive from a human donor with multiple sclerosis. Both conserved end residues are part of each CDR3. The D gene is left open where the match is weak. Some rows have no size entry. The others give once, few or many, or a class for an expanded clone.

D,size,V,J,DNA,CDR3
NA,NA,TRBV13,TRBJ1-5,TGTGCCAGCAGCCCTGGGCCCTTTCAGCCCCAGCATTTT,CASSPGPFQPQHF
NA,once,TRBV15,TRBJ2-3,TGTGCCACCAGCAGACGACAGACGCGCACAGATACGCAGTATTTT,CATSRRQTRTDTQYF
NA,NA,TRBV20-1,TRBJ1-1,TGCAGTGCTGCCCCTATGGTCGGCACTGAAGCTTTCTTT,CSAAPMVGTEAFF
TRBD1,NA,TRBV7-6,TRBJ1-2,TGTGCCAGCAGCTTAGCGCCTTTTGACAGGGCCGACTATGGCTACACCTTC,CASSLAPFDRADYGYTF
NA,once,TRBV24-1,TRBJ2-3,TGTGCCATAGGGGACCAAACCACAGATACGCAGTATTTT,CAIGDQTTDTQYF
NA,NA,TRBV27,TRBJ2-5,TGTGCCAGCAGTCAGGGTGAGGGAGAGACCCAGTACTTC,CASSQGEGETQYF
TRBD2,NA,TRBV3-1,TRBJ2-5,TGTGCCAGCAGCTTACGTAGCGGGCCGAACCAAGAGACCCAGTACTTC,CASSLRSGPNQETQYF
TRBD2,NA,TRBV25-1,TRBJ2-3,TGTGCCAGCGAGGGGCGGGGGAGCACAGATACGCAGTATTTT,CASEGRGSTDTQYF
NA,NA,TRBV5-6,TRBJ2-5,TGTGCCAGCAGCTTGGAAGGCGGCATCGGGGAGACCCAGTACTTC,CASSLEGGIGETQYF
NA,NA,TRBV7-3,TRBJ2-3,TGTGCCAGCAGCTTAAGGGCGGGGAGCACAGATACGCAGTATTTT,CASSLRAGSTDTQYF
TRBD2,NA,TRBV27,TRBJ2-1,TGTGCCAGCCTAGCGGGGGGCCTATTGACCAGACTAAAATACAATGAGCAGTTCTTC,CASLAGGLLTRLKYNEQFF
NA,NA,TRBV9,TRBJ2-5,TGTGCCAGCAGCGGGCTAGGATCCGCCGAGACCCAGTACTTC,CASSGLGSAETQYF
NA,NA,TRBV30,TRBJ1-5,TGTGCCTGGAGTATTGGGGCCGCTAGCAATCAGCCCCAGCATTTT,CAWSIGAASNQPQHF
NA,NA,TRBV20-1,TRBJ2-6,TGCAGTGCTAGAGTGAACAGACTAAACGTCCTGACTTTC,CSARVNRLNVLTF